This TCR beta chain was observed in a study of PD-1 blockade in classical Hodgkin lymphoma. This CDR3 spans 14 amino acids. From germline, CDR1 is LNHDA and CDR2 SQIVND (reference sequence). V dropped 6 bases and J dropped 4 bases, with 15 bases sitting between them. Measured with immunoSEQ multiplex PCR; TCRdb has only the in-frame clones, and not every one. This sample yields approximately 70,000 clones, of which roughly 92% are seen a single time; roughly 2.5% belongs to the top ten. This clone was found a few times. Antigen unknown. As to time point: newly diagnosed, previously untreated cHL patient sample. Acting as the comparison were PBMCs from newly diagnosed, untreated classical Hodgkin lymphoma. Findings of the study overall: Newly diagnosed patients reportedly trailed healthy donors in baseline TCR diversity.

This TCR was recovered from a human donor with classical Hodgkin lymphoma. The V call is TRBV19, the J call TRBJ1-1; D ambiguous. Sequenced: peripheral blood mononuclear cells (PBMCs). This chain's CDR3 is CASRALGEGTEAFF. The CDR3 region has the DNA TGTGCCAGTAGGGCTTTGGGAGAGGGCACTGAAGCTTTCTTT.